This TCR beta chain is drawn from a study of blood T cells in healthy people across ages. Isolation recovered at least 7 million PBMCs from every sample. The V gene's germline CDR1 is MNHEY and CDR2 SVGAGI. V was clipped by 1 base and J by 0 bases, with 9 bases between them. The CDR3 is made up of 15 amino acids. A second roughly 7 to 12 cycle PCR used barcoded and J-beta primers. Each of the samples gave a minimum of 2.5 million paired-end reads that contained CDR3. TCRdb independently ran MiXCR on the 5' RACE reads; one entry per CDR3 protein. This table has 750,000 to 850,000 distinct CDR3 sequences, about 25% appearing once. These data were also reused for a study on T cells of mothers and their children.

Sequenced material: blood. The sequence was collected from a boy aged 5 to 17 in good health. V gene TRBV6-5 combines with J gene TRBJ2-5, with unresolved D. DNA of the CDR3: TGTGCCAGCAGTTACTACCTGGGGAACCAAGAGACCCAGTACTTC. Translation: CASSYYLGNQETQYF.